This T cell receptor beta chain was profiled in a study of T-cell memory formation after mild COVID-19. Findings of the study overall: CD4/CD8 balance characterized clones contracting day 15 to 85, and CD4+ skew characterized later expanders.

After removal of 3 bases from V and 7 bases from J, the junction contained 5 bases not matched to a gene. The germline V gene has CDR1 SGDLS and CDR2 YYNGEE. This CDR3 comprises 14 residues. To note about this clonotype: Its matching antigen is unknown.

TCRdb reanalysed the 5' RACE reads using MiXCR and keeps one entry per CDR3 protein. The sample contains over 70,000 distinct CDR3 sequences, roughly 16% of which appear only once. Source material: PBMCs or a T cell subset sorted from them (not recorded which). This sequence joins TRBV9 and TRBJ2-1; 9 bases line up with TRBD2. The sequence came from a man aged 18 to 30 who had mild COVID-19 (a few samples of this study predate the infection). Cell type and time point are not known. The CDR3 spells CASSAGGGANEQFF. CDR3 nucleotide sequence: TGTGCCAGCAGCGCCGGCGGGGGGGCAAATGAGCAGTTCTTC.